This T cell receptor beta chain emerged from a study of beta chain features in type 1 diabetes. Sorting based on CD45RO/CCR7/CD25/CD127/CD95/CD27 separated CD4+ naive, central memory, regulatory and stem cell-like memory cells. V lost 7 bases and J lost 5, with 12 bases in between. From germline, CDR1 is SNHLY and CDR2 FYNNEI. This CDR3 spans 13 amino acids. Since all of the isolated RNA was reverse transcribed, expressed TCRB transcripts were what got sequenced. TCRdb's copy holds only in-frame clones and misses some; the assay was immunoSEQ multiplex PCR. The sample yields 900,000 or so clones, 15% to 20% seen once. Study results and caveats: Type 1 diabetes patients had TCRB CDR3s that were shorter (moderately but significantly so) in all four CD4+ subsets. Cells with high TCR expression could be over-represented by cDNA sequencing. VDJ junctions from patients with type 1 diabetes contained fewer insertions and more deletions.

A remark on this clone: As yet, its antigen is unknown.

The origin of this receptor is a woman aged 18-30 years in good health. The sequencing input was naive CD4+ T cells from blood. The V gene is TRBV2, the J gene TRBJ2-1; D could derive from TRBD1 or TRBD2 (5 bases each). CDR3 protein: CASNRDADNEQFF. The CDR3 DNA reads TGTGCCAGCAACCGGGACGCGGACAATGAGCAGTTCTTC. Based on the CDR3 plus reference TRBV2 and TRBJ2-1, the full variable domain is EPEVTQTPSHQVTQMGQEVILRCVPISNHLYFYWYRQILGQKVEFLVSFYNNEISEKSEIFDDQFSVERPDGSNFTLKIRSTKLEDSAMYFCASNRDADNEQFFGPGTRLTVL.